The next 8 T cell receptor beta chains were all read from a single sample in a study of blood T cell repertoires in COVID-19. The repertoire was sequenced with immunoSEQ multiplex PCR; TCRdb's copy has only in-frame clones and lacks some. The sample carries some 340,000 clones, roughly 86% recorded once. Sequenced sample: PBMCs or T cells enriched from blood (not recorded which). All receptors come from a woman under 40 who had recovered from COVID-19.

A word on this clone: Other DNA sequences in this sample translate to the same CDR3. This sequence joins TRBV5-1 and TRBJ1-5; 7 bases map to TRBD1. This CDR3 comprises 13 residues. The J segment lost 7 bases and the V segment lost 0 bases, leaving 1 base of the junction unmatched. CDR1 is SGHRS, CDR2 YFSETQ, per germline. As DNA, the CDR3 is TGCGCCAGCAGCTTGGGACAGGGCCAGCCCCAGCATTTT. This gives the protein CASSLGQGQPQHF.

This chain uses TRBV6-2 or TRBV6-3 with TRBJ2-2; TRBD1 agrees at 7 bases. The CDR3 contains 16 residues. After removal of 4 bases from V and 3 bases from J, the junction contained 8 bases not matched to a gene. Germline lookup yields CDR1 MNHEY and CDR2 SVGEGT. The CDR3 DNA reads TGTGCCAGCAGTTTAGACAGGGAGTCGGACACCGGGGAGCTGTTTTTT. Translation: CASSLDRESDTGELFF.

The V call is TRBV4-3, the J call TRBJ1-1, with D maybe TRBD1 (5 bases). Between the trimmed V and J ends, which lost 1 base and 4 bases, there was a span of 13 bases. Germline CDR1 and CDR2: LGHNA and YSLEER. This CDR3 comprises 15 residues. The DNA for the CDR3 is TGCGCCAGCAGCCAAGCGTTCAACGGGGGCACTGAAGCTTTCTTT. Encoded protein: CASSQAFNGGTEAFF.

This chain connects TRBV7-6 to TRBJ2-5; TRBD2 aligns across 9 bases. Trimming at V came to 1 base and at J to 9 bases, leaving 12 bases not matched to a gene. The CDR3 contains 16 residues. The germline gives CDR1 SGHVS, CDR2 FNYEAQ. The CDR3 nucleotides are TGTGCCAGCAGCTTAGAAGGCGGGGGGGCCGGTTGGGCCCAGTACTTC. Encoded protein: CASSLEGGGAGWAQYF.

This rearrangement joins TRBV4-1 to TRBJ1-1; TRBD1 matches 10 bases. The J segment lost 3 bases and the V segment lost 3 bases, leaving 4 bases of the junction unmatched. Germline V lookup: CDR1 MGHRA, CDR2 YSYEKL. The CDR3 totals 15 residues. The CDR3 protein is CASSHLGQGDTEAFF. The CDR3 region has the DNA TGCGCCAGCAGCCACCTCGGACAGGGGGACACTGAAGCTTTCTTT.

This clone has only a few counts. This rearrangement joins TRBV14 to TRBJ1-1; TRBD1 agrees at 7 bases. Trimming cost V 0 bases and J 4 bases; bases outside gene matches: 5. CDR1 and CDR2 (germline): SGHDN, FVKESK. This CDR3 is built from 15 residues. CDR3 protein: CASSQEGGLATEAFF. The CDR3 DNA reads TGTGCCAGCAGCCAAGAAGGGGGCTTGGCCACTGAAGCTTTCTTT.

The rearrangement links TRBV2 to TRBJ1-5; the D is unclear. The CDR3 length is 14 residues. Germline V gene sequence: CDR1 SNHLY, CDR2 FYNNEI. Between the trimmed V and J ends, which lost 8 bases and 0 bases, there was a span of 11 bases. In DNA form, the CDR3 reads TGTGCCAGCCGAGAGGGCATTAGCAATCAGCCCCAGCATTTT. Amino acid sequence: CASREGISNQPQHF.

The gene calls are TRBV7-2 and TRBJ2-3; 10 bases match TRBD2. CDR1 is SGHTA and CDR2 is FQGNSA in the germline V gene. The CDR3 has 16 amino acids. V lost 6 bases and J lost 0; bases outside the gene matches: 6. CDR3 DNA: TGTGCCAGCAGTTTAAGGACTAGCGGAAGCACAGATACGCAGTATTTT. As protein: CASSLRTSGSTDTQYF.